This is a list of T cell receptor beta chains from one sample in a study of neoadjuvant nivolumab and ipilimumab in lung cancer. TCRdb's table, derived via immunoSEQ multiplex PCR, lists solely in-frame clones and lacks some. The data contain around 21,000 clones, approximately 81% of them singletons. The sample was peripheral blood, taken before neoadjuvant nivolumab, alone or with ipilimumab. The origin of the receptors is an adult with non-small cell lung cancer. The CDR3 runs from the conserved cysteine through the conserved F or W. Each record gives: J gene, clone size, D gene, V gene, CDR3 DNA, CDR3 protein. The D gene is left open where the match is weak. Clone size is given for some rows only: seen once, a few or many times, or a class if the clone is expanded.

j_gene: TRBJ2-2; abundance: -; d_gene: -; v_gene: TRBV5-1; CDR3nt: TGCGCCAGCAGCCTCCAAGCGAACACCGGGGAGCTGTTTTTT; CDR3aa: CASSLQANTGELFF
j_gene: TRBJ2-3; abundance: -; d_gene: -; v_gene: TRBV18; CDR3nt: TGTGCCAGCTCCCCTCTAGGAAATAGTGCAGATACGCAGTATTTT; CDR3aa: CASSPLGNSADTQYF
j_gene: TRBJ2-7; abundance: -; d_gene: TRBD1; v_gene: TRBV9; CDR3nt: TGTGCCAGCAGCGAACGAGGACAGGTCGACGAGCAGTACTTC; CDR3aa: CASSERGQVDEQYF
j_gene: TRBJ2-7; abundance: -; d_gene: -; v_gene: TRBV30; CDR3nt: TGTGCCTGGAGTGCAGGGGGGATGCCGACCAGGGTGTACTTC; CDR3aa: CAWSAGGMPTRVYF
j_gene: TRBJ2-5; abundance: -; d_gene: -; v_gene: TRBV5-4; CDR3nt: TGTGCCAGCAGCTTGGGACACCTCCAAGAGACCCAGTACTTC; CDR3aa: CASSLGHLQETQYF
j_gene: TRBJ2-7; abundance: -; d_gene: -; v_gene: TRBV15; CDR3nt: TGTGCCACCAGCAGAGATCTGAGGGGCGAGCAGTACTTC; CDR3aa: CATSRDLRGEQYF
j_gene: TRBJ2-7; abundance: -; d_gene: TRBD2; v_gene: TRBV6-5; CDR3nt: TGTGCCAGCAGTTACTCGATTGGCGGGAGGGAGCAGTACTTC; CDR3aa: CASSYSIGGREQYF
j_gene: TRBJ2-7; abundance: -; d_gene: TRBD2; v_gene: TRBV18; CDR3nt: TGTGCCAGCTCAGGTTCCGGGACTAACGAGCAGTACTTC; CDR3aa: CASSGSGTNEQYF
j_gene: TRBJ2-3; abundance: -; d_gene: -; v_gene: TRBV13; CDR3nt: TGTGCCAGCAGCCAAAGCGGCGGAGATACGCAGTATTTT; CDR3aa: CASSQSGGDTQYF
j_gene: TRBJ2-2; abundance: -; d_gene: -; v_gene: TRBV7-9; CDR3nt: TGTGCCAGCAGCTTATATCTGGGGGGCGATGGCGGGGAGCTGTTTTTT; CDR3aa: CASSLYLGGDGGELFF
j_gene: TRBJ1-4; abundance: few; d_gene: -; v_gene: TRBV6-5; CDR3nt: TGTGCCAGCAGTTACAACCAGGGCAATGAAAAACTGTTTTTT; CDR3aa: CASSYNQGNEKLFF
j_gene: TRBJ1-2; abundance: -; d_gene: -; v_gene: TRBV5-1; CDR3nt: TGCGCCAGCAGCTTGGACTGGGATGGCTACACCTTC; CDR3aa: CASSLDWDGYTF
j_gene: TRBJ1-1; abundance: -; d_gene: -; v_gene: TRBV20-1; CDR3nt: TGCAGTGCTGCCCAGGACACTGAAGCTTTCTTT; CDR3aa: CSAAQDTEAFF
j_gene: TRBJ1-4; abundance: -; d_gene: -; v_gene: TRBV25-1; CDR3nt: TGTGCCAGCTCTGTGTGGGGGGGCGCGGGTGAAAAACTGTTTTTT; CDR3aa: CASSVWGGAGEKLFF
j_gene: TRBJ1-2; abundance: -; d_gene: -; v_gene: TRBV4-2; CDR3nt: TGTGCCAGCAGCCAAGATCTCCAGGGTGGCTACACCTTC; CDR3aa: CASSQDLQGGYTF
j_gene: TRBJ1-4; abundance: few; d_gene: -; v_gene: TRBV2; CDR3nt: TGTGCCAGCGATGGGGGGCGACTTTTTTTT; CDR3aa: CASDGGRLFF